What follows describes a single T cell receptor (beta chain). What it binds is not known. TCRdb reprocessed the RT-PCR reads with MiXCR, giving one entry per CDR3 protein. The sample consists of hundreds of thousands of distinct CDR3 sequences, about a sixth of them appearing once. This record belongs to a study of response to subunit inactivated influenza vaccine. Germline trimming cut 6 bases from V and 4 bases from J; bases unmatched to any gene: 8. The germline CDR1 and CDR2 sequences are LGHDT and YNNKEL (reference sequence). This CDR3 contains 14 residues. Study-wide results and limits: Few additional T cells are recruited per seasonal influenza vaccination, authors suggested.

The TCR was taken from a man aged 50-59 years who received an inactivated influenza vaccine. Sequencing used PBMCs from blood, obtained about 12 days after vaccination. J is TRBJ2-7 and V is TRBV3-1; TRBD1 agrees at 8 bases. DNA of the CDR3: TGTGCCAGCAGACGAGGACAGGGCCCTTACGAGCAGTACTTC. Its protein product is CASRRGQGPYEQYF.